This T cell receptor (beta chain) was documented in a study of early T cells in non-severe SARS-CoV-2 infection. Across the study: Unpaired chains resulted from sequencing bulk RNA of unsorted whole blood.

TCRdb re-called the 5' RACE reads with MiXCR, one entry per CDR3 protein. This table has more than 50,000 distinct CDR3 sequences, 9% to 15% appearing once. Germline V gene data show CDR1 as SGHTA and CDR2 as FQGTGA. The CDR3 has 17 amino acids. V shed 0 bases and J 7 bases; nucleotides not matched to a gene: 6. This clonotype was detected many times. The antigen is not known. Findings and limits, study-wide: VDJdb matching, biased toward anti-spike CD8 responses, missed private and CD4 specificities.

The sequencing used whole blood, collected at baseline. This TCR was sampled from an adult who was a healthcare worker with PCR-confirmed SARS-CoV-2 infection or an uninfected control (not recorded which). The rearrangement uses TRBV7-3 and TRBJ2-2; 12 bases match TRBD2. The CDR3 sequence is CASSLTQTSGRGGELFF. Here the CDR3 DNA reads TGTGCCAGCAGCTTAACTCAGACTAGCGGGAGAGGCGGGGAGCTGTTTTTT.